This entry is about one T cell receptor beta chain. The method was immunoSEQ multiplex PCR; TCRdb's version includes in-frame clones alone and lacks a portion of them. The data contain about 90,000 clones, roughly 90% of them singletons. The CDR3 loop spans 15 amino acids. V dropped 2 bases and J dropped 1 base, with 8 bases sitting between them. Germline values: CDR1 SEHNR, CDR2 FQNEAQ (reference sequence). This entry comes from a study of blood T cell repertoires in COVID-19. Overall study context: The study drew acute and convalescent COVID-19 samples from the United States, Italy and Spain.

The sequenced material came from peripheral blood. The chain uses TRBV7-9 and TRBJ2-2; possibly TRBD2 for D (5 bases). This receptor was taken from a man in his forties or fifties with COVID-19, enrolled during active disease. CDR3 region: CASSLRGMNTGELFF. CDR3 nucleotides: TGTGCCAGCAGCTTACGAGGGATGAACACCGGGGAGCTGTTTTTT.